This T cell receptor beta chain was recorded in a study of blood T cells in healthy people across ages (dated by TCRdb to between 2014 and 2016). Broadly, across the study: Template switching captured roughly one uniquely barcoded TCR beta cDNA molecule per two T cells in model experiments. The study measured age-related changes in TCR beta repertoire diversity using deep sequencing normalized with unique cDNA molecular identifiers. Four age groups were formed from the donors: young (average 16 years), middle-aged (around 40), aged (approximately 60) and long-lived (around 80). To avoid experimental bias, donors of different ages were randomly spread across the sequencing lanes. Using the same blood draw, the study looked at two additional independent replicas of 1 million unique cDNA reads for two donors, one aged 18 to 29 and the other aged 80 or older. Results and caveats for the whole study, not just this receptor: Since profiling was done on bulk unsorted PBMCs, naive and antigen-experienced compartments could not be conclusively compared. The CMV infection status of donors was not known, potentially confounding age-related changes in expanded clonotypes. A strong correlation was found between observed TCR beta diversity and the percentage of naive T cells measured by flow cytometry. Total diversity estimates from one million sequenced T cells were considered lower bounds and underestimates. Compared with the aged group, the long-lived group had more naive CD4+ T cells, fewer expanded clones and increased TCR diversity, suggesting age selection. Observed TCR beta diversity per million T cells fell roughly linearly with age, and a significant reduction was already apparent by age about 43.

Library creation used 5' RACE. Reads for this sample came from an Illumina HiSeq 2500. A second PCR of about 7 to 12 cycles was run with a J-beta primer mix and a sample-barcoded 5' primer. A template-switch 5' adaptor carrying 12 random nucleotides introduced a unique molecular identifier onto each TCR beta cDNA molecule. At least 2.5 million CDR3-containing paired-end reads were obtained from each sample. All of the RNA was converted into first-strand cDNA using the Mint cDNA synthesis kit, with a TRBC-specific oligonucleotide serving as the primer. All cDNA was treated with uracil-DNA glycosylase and then went through a first 18-cycle PCR with the universal primers M1SS and BC2_uni_R. The original methods were these. Each sample was normalized by randomly selecting 1 million high-quality reads, each carrying a distinct molecular identifier. Instead of being binned into consensus sequences, reads that shared molecular identifiers were thrown out. MiTCR, set to a Q25 quality threshold and the strictest error-elimination algorithm, was used for CDR3 identification, clonotype clustering and error correction. A nonparametric unseen species model using Euler transformation provided a lower-bound estimate of total TCR beta diversity. The public reads were reprocessed in TCRdb via fastp at Q25 and MiXCR, keeping in-frame beta chains. Entries that share a CDR3 protein sequence are merged under the most common genes and DNA. The V and J calls, along with clone size, are taken from TCRdb and not from the paper's own processing. Here the sample has hundreds of thousands of distinct CDR3 sequences; under 30% occur a single time. 17% of the sample is held by the ten biggest clonotypes.

Donors were under 40 systemically healthy Caucasian individuals from Russia aged roughly 6 to 100 years. Around 10 milliliters of peripheral blood were drawn from each donor into EDTA-treated Vacutainer tubes. Ficoll-Paque density-gradient centrifugation was used to isolate PBMCs, with at least 6.5 million per sample. Trizol reagent was used to extract total RNA from the PBMCs, yielding at least 6 micrograms per sample. For every donor, an aliquot of PBMCs went through flow cytometry to measure the percentages of naive CD45RAhigh/CD27high T cells. The germline V gene (reference sequence) specifies DFQATT as CDR1 and SNEGSKA as CDR2. From the cysteine up to the phenylalanine, the CDR3 has a length of 18 residues. Only the CDR3 part of the read is kept: 54 bases, read in frame from the first base. At the junction V is shortened by 0 bases and J by 2 bases, with 20 bases in between. Comments on this clonotype: The specificity of this receptor is unknown. One base away lies a much larger clone, so this may be a sequencing read error.

This TCR was sampled from a woman older than 75 in good health. The chain is made from TRBV20-1 and TRBJ2-1; the D gene is perhaps TRBD1, from 6 matching bases. The sample comprised blood. The bases are TGCAGTGCTAGAGATGAACTTCAGGGGACCGGGACCTACAATGAGCAGTTCTTC. The encoded protein is CSARDELQGTGTYNEQFF.